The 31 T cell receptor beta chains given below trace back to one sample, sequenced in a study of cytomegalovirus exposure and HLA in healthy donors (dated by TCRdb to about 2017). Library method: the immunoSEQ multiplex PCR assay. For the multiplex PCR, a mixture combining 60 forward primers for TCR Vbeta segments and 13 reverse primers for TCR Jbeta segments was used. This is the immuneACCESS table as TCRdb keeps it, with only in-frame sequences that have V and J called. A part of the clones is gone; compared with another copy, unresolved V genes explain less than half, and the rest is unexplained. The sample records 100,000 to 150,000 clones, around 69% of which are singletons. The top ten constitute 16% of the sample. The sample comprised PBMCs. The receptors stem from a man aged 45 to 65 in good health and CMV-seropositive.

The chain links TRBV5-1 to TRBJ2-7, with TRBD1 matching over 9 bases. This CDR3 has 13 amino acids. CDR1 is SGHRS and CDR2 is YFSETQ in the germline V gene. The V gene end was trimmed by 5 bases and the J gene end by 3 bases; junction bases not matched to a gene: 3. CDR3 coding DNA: TGCGCCAGCAGAGGGACAGGGAACTACGAGCAGTACTTC. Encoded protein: CASRGTGNYEQYF.

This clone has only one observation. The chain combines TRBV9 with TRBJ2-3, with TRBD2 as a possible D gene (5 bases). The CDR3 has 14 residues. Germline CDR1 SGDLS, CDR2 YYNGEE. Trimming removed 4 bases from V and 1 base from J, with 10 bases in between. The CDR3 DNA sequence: TGTGCCAGCAGCCCATCACTAGGCACAGATACGCAGTATTTT. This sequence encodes CASSPSLGTDTQYF. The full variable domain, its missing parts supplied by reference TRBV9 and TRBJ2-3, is DSGVTQTPKHLITATGQRVTLRCSPRSGDLSVYWYQQSLDQGLQFLIQYYNGEERAKGNILERFSAQQFPDLHSELNLSSLELGDSALYFCASSPSLGTDTQYFGPGTRLTVL.

The CDR3 sequence is CASNQVGTEAFF. CDR3 nucleotides: TGTGCCAGCAACCAGGTAGGCACTGAAGCTTTCTTT. This sequence joins TRBV7-9 and TRBJ1-1; the D is unclear. The germline V gene encodes CDR1 SEHNR and CDR2 FQNEAQ (reference sequence). This CDR3 region has 12 residues. The V gene lost 7 bases and the J gene lost 4 bases, with 10 bases spanning the gap.

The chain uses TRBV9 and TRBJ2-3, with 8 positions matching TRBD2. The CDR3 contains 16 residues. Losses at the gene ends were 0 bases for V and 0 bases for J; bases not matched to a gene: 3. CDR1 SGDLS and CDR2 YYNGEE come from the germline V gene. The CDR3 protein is CASSVAPGGSTDTQYF. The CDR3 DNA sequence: TGTGCCAGCAGCGTAGCCCCGGGGGGGAGCACAGATACGCAGTATTTT.

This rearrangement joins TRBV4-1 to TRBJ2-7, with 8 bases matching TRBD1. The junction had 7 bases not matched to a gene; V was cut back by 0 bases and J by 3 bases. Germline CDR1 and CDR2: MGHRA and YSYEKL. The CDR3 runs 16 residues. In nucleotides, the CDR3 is TGCGCCAGCAGCCAAGACAGGGGGCGGTCCGGCTACGAGCAGTACTTC. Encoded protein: CASSQDRGRSGYEQYF.

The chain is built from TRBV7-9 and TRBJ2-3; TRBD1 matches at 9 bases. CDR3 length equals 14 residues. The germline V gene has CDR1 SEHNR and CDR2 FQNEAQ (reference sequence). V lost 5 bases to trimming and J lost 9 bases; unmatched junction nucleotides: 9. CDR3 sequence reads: CASSTGTGSWTQYF. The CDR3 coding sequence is TGTGCCAGCAGCACCGGGACAGGGTCGTGGACGCAGTATTTT.

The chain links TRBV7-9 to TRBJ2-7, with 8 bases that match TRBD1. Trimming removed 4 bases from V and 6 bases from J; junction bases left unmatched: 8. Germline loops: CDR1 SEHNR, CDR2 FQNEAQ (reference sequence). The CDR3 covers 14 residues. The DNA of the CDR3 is TGTGCCAGCAGCTCCCCGACAGGGGAAGGCGAGCAGTACTTC. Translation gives CASSSPTGEGEQYF.

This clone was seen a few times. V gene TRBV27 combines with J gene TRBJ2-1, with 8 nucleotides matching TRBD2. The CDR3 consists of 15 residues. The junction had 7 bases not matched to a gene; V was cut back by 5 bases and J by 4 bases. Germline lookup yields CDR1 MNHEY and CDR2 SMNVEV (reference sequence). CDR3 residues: CASSPVAGFYNEQFF. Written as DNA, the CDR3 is TGTGCCAGCAGTCCCGTAGCGGGATTTTACAATGAGCAGTTCTTC.

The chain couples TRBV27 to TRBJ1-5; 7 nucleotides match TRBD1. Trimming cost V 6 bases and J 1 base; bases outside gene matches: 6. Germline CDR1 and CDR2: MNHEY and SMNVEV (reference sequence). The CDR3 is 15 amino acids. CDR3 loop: CASRERQGSNQPQHF. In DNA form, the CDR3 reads TGTGCCAGCAGGGAACGACAGGGAAGCAATCAGCCCCAGCATTTT.

CDR3 nucleotide sequence: TGTGCCAGCAGCTTGGTCTCAGGGAGGAGGACTGAAGCTTTCTTT. As protein: CASSLVSGRRTEAFF. This chain joins TRBV6-5 and TRBJ1-1; tentative D call: TRBD1 (5 bases). Deletions cut 6 bases from V and 5 bases from J, with 19 bases between. This CDR3 spans 15 amino acids. Germline CDR1 and CDR2: MNHEY and SVGAGI.

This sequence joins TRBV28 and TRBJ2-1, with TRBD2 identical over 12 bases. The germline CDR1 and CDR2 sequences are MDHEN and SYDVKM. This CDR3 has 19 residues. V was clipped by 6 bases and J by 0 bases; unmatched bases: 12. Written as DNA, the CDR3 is TGTGCCAGCAGCCCTGACAGGGGACTAGCGGGCCTCTCCTACAATGAGCAGTTCTTC. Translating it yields CASSPDRGLAGLSYNEQFF.

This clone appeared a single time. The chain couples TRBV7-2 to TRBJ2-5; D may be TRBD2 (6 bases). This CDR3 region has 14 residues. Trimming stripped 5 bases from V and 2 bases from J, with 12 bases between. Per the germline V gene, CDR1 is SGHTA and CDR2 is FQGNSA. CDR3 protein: CASSPPGAQETQYF. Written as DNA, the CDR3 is TGTGCCAGCAGCCCCCCGGGAGCGCAAGAGACCCAGTACTTC. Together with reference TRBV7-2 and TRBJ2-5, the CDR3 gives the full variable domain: GAGVSQSPSNKVTEKGKDVELRCDPISGHTALYWYRQSLGQGLEFLIYFQGNSAPDKSGLPSDRFSAERTGGSVSTLTIQRTQQEDSAVYLCASSPPGAQETQYFGPGTRLLVL.

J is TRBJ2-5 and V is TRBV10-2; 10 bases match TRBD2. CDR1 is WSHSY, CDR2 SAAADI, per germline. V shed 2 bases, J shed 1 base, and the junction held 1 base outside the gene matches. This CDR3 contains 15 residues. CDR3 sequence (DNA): TGCGCCAGCAGTGAGACTAGCGGGGCCCAAGAGACCCAGTACTTC. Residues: CASSETSGAQETQYF.

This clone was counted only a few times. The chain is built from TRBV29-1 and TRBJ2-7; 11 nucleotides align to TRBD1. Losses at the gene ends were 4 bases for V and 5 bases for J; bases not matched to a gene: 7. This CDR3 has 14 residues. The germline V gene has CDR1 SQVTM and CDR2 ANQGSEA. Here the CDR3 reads CSVVPGTGGHEQYF. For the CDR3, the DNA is TGCAGCGTTGTCCCCGGGACAGGGGGTCACGAGCAGTACTTC.

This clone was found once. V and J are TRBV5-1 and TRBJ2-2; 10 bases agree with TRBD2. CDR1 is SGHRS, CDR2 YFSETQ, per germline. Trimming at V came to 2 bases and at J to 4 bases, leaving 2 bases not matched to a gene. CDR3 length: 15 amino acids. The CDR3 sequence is CASSFGTSVTGELFF. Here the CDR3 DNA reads TGCGCCAGCAGCTTCGGGACTAGCGTCACCGGGGAGCTGTTTTTT.

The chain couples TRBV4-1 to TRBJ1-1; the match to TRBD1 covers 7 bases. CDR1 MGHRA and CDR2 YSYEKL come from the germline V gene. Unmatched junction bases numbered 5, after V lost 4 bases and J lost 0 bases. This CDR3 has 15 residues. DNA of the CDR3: TGCGCCAGCAGCCCCGGGGGACAGATGAACACTGAAGCTTTCTTT. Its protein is CASSPGGQMNTEAFF.

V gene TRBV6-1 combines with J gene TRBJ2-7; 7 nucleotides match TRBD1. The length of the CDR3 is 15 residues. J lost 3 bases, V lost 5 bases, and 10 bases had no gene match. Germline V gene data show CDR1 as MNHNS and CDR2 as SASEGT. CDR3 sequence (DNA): TGTGCCAGCAGTTCTCAGGGGGTCGCGGTCTACGAGCAGTACTTC. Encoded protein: CASSSQGVAVYEQYF.

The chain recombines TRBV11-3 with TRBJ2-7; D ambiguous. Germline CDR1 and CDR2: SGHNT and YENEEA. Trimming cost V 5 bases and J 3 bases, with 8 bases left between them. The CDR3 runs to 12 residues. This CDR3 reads CASSRSGYEQYF. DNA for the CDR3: TGTGCCAGCAGCAGATCGGGCTACGAGCAGTACTTC.

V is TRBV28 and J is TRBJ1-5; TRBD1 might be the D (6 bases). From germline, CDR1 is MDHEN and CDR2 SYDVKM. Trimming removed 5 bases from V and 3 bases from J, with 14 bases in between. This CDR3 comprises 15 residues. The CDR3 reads CASSRDTAYNQPQHF. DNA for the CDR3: TGTGCCAGCAGTCGGGACACGGCATACAATCAGCCCCAGCATTTT.

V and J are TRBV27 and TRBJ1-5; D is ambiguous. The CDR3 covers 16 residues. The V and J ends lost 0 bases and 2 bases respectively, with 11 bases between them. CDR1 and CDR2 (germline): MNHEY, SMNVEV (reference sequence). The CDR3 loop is CASSLSGGQGNQPQHF. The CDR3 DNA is TGTGCCAGCAGTTTATCAGGAGGGCAGGGCAATCAGCCCCAGCATTTT.

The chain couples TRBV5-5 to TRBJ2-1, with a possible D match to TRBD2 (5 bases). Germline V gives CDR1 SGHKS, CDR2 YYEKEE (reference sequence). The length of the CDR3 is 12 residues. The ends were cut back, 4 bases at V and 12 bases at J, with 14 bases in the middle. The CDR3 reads CASSPRGLGQFF. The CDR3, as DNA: TGTGCCAGCAGCCCCAGAGGGCTCGGGCAGTTCTTC. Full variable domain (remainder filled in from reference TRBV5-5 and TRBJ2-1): DAGVTQSPTHLIKTRGQQVTLRCSPISGHKSVSWYQQVLGQGPQFIFQYYEKEERGRGNFPDRFSARQFPNYSSELNVNALLLGDSALYLCASSPRGLGQFFGPGTRLTVL.

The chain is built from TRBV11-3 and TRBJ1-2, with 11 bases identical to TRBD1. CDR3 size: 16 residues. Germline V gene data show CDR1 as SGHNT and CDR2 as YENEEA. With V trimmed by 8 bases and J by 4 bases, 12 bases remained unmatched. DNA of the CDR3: TGTGCCAGCGGAAAAGGACAGGGGGCGAGGATCTATGGCTACACCTTC. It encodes CASGKGQGARIYGYTF. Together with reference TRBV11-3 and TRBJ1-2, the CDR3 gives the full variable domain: EAGVVQSPRYKIIEKKQPVAFWCNPISGHNTLYWYLQNLGQGPELLIRYENEEAVDDSQLPKDRFSAERLKGVDSTLKIQPAELGDSAVYLCASGKGQGARIYGYTFGSGTRLTVV.

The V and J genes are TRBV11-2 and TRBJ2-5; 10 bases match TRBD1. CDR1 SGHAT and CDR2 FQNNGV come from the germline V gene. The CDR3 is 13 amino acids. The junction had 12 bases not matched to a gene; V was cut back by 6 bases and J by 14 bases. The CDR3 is CASSPGQGSSGYF. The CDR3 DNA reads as TGTGCCAGCAGTCCGGGACAGGGGTCATCTGGATACTTC.

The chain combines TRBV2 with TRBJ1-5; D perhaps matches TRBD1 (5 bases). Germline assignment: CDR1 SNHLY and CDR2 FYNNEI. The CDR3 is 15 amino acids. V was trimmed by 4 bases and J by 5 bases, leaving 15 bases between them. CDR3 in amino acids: CASSGLGDSHQPQHF. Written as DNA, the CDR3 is TGTGCCAGCAGTGGACTGGGGGACTCACATCAGCCCCAGCATTTT.

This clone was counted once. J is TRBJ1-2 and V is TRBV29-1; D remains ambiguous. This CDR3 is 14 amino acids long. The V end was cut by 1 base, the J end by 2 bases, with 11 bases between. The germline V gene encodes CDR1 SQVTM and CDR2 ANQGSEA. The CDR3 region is CSVEGRGVNYGYTF. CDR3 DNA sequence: TGCAGCGTTGAAGGCCGCGGGGTAAACTATGGCTACACCTTC.

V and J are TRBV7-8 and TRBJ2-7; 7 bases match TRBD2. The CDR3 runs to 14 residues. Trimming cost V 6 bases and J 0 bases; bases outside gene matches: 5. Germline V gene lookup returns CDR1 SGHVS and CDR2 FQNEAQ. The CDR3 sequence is CASSFPGGSYEQYF. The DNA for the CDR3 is TGTGCCAGCAGTTTTCCGGGGGGCTCCTACGAGCAGTACTTC.

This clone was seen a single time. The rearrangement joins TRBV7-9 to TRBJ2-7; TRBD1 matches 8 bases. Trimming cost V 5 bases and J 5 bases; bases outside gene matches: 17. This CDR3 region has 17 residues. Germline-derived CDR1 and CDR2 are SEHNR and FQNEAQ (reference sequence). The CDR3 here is CASSPPRGQQGGDEQYF. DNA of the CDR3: TGTGCCAGCAGCCCACCTAGGGGTCAACAGGGGGGAGACGAGCAGTACTTC.

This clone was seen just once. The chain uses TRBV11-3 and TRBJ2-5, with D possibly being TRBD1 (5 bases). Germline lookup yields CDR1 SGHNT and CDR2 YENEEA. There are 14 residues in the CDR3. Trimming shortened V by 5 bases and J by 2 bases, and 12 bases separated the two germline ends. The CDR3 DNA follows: TGTGCCAGCAGCCCTCAGGGAATTCAAGAGACCCAGTACTTC. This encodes CASSPQGIQETQYF. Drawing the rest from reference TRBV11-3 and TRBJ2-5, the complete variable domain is EAGVVQSPRYKIIEKKQPVAFWCNPISGHNTLYWYLQNLGQGPELLIRYENEEAVDDSQLPKDRFSAERLKGVDSTLKIQPAELGDSAVYLCASSPQGIQETQYFGPGTRLLVL.

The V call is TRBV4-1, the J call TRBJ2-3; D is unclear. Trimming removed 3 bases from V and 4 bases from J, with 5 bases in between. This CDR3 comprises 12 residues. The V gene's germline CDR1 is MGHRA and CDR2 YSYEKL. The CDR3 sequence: CASSQRPDTQYF. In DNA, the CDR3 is TGCGCCAGCAGCCAGCGCCCAGATACGCAGTATTTT.

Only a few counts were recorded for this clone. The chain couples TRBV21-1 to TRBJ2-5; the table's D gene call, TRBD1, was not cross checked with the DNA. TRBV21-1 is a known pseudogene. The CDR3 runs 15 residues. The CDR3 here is CASSRSGTECETQYF. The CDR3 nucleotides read TGTGCCAGCAGCAGATCCGGGACAGAGTGCGAGACCCAGTACTTC.

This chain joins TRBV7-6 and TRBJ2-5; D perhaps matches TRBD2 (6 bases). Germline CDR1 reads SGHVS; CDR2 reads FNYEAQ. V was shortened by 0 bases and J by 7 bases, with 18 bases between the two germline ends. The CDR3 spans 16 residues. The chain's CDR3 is CASSLAAGGALGTQYF. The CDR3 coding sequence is TGTGCCAGCAGCTTAGCAGCCGGGGGTGCATTGGGGACCCAGTACTTC.